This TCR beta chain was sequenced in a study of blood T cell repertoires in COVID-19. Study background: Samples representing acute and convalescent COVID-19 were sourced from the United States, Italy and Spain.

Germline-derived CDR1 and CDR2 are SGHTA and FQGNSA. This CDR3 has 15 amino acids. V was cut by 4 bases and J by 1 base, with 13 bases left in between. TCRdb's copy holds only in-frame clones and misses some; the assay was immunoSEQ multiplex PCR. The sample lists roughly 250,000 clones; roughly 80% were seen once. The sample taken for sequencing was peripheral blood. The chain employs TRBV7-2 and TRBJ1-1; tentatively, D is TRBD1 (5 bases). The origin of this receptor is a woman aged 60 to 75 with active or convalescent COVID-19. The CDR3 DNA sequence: TGTGCCAGCAGCTCCGAAGGGGCATGGAACACTGAAGCTTTCTTT. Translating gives CASSSEGAWNTEAFF.